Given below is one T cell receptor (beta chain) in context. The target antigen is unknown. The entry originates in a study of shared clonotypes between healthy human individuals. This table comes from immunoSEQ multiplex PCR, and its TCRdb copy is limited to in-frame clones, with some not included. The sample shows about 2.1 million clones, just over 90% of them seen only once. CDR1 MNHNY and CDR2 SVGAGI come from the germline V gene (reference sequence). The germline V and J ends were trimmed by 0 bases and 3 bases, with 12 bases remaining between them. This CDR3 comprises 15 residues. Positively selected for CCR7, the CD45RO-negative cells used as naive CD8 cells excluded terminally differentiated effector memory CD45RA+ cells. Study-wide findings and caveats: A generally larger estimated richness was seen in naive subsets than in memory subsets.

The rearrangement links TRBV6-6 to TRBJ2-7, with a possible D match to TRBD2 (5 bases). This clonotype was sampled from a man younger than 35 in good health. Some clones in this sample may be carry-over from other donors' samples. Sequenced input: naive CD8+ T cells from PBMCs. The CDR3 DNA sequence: TGTGCCAGCAGTTACTCGGCTAGCCCGAACTACGAGCAGTACTTC. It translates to CASSYSASPNYEQYF.